Here is one T cell receptor beta chain with its context. The CDR3 totals 14 residues. Trimming cost V 3 bases and J 4 bases, with 12 bases left between them. CDR1 is MNHEY and CDR2 is SVGEGT in the germline V gene. Some clones are missing from TCRdb's copy, which holds only in-frame ones; the method was immunoSEQ multiplex PCR. Altogether around 150,000 clones are present, 70% to 90% being singletons, with the ten largest covering around 11%. This entry belongs to a study of control samples from healthy donors and cancer patients. This TCR derives from a man between 25 and 39 years old in good health. Material: blood. V and J are TRBV6-2 or TRBV6-3 and TRBJ1-1; D uncertain. The CDR3 sequence: CASSYIGGSTEAFF. The CDR3 DNA is TGTGCCAGCAGTTATATCGGAGGTAGCACTGAAGCTTTCTTT.